This T cell receptor (beta chain) originates from a study of type 1 regulatory T cells. Study at large: T-allo10 is an in vitro-generated, Tr1-enriched CD4 T cell product specific for alloantigen.

The length of the CDR3 is 16 residues. V was pared by 0 bases and J by 3 bases, with 14 bases between. One entry per CDR3 protein results from TCRdb running MiXCR on the reads. The table has 75,000 to 100,000 distinct CDR3 sequences, 25% to 40% seen once; the top ten hold roughly 2.4%. The material sequenced was CD4+ T cells, either the whole sample or a sorted fraction (not recorded which). The TCR originated in a human donor in good health. The V and J genes are TRBV6-7 and TRBJ1-2; D is unresolved. TRBV6-7 is an ORF for which the function is uncertain. The CDR3 loop reads CASSYSSVGLYYGYTF. The CDR3 DNA reads as TGTGCCAGCAGTTACTCTTCTGTTGGCTTATACTATGGCTACACCTTC.